This T cell receptor (beta chain) was profiled in a study of identifying expanded T cells in peripheral blood (dated by TCRdb to between 2018 and 2020). Study-wide context: Technical replicates were generated by sequencing separate aliquots of the same genomic DNA pool, with four replicates compared pairwise. On the study overall, not on this receptor specifically: In all healthy donors, the variance in clone template counts between samples taken 2 to 3 weeks apart rose significantly as total template count increased. The beta-binomial model significantly reduced the number of clones called differentially abundant and the false-positive rate across all healthy-donor time intervals. Approximately 1.2 differentially abundant clones were flagged by the binomial model between technical replicates, whereas about 17 and 20 were flagged over approximately two weeks and four weeks, respectively. The authors expected that biological variance in healthy repertoires might rise further over much longer intervals, such as months to years.

On this clone: The antigen this receptor binds is unknown. There are no base qualities to consult, and no much larger clone falls within one base.

V is pared back by 2 bases and J by 6 bases, with 15 bases lying between the germline termini. Its CDR3 holds 15 amino acids, cysteine through phenylalanine. Here the CDR3 DNA is all that survives: 45 bases in frame from base 1. From a lookup of the germline V gene, CDR1 and CDR2 are SGDLS and YYNGEE. The immunoSEQ Assay, which uses bias-controlled multiplex PCR amplification of genomic DNA, was used to profile TCRbeta CDR3 regions. In the authors' own workflow: The absolute abundance of each unique TCRbeta CDR3 region was quantified after sequences were collapsed and filtered. Differential abundance was tested with a binomial (Fisher-equivalent) model and with a beta-binomial model adding time-dependent variance fitted from healthy donors. Clones with fewer than 5 combined templates were excluded, and clones with Benjamini-Hochberg FDR below 0.01 were called differentially abundant. The form v = (b*log(k)+a)^2 was used to model beta-binomial variance as a function of total template count across the two samples. As stored in TCRdb, this immuneACCESS dataset retains in-frame rearrangements with V and J assigned. A fraction of the clones does not appear; measured against another copy, unresolved V genes explain less than half of the discrepancy, and the remainder lacks a known reason. V, J and clone size are taken as reported in that table, and D and trimming were inferred from the DNA itself. The sample has around 90,000 clones on record, around 88% of them singletons. The ten most abundant clones make up 4% to 4.5% of the sample.

No immune events, such as infections, were documented for the healthy donors during the collection period. Time-dependent variance in a beta-binomial model of T-cell clone differential abundance was calibrated using healthy-donor blood repertoires as a training cohort. There were some 10 healthy donors in the training cohort, of whom 3 were female and 7 were male. Donor ages ranged from about 29 to 65 years, with an average of about 41 years. Whole blood was collected from each healthy donor at three time points spaced two weeks apart and obtained from a commercial supplier. Genomic DNA was extracted from unsorted whole blood for immunosequencing.

The chain was built from TRBV9 and TRBJ2-1; the D match is possibly TRBD1 or TRBD2, with 6 bases aligned in each. The sample comprised blood. This clonotype was sampled from a person between 18 and 75 years old in good health. The DNA sequence is TGTGCCAGCAGCGTCGGGGGCGCTCGGGCCAATGAGCAGTTCTTC. Its amino acids are CASSVGGARANEQFF.